Sequencing of this TCR beta chain was carried out in a study of blood T cell repertoires in COVID-19 (dated by TCRdb to between 2020 and 2021). Background for the entire study: The collaborator samples originated in the United States, Italy and Spain and spanned the acute and convalescent phases of COVID-19. The material from the prospective study consisted of cDNA or gDNA derived from T cells, B-cell-depleted T cells, or PBMCs. Subjects who had been exposed to COVID-19, were actively infected with it, or had recovered from it provided the deeply sampled blood TCRbeta repertoires that made up the dataset. The repertoires were released in a freely available public database meant as a resource for research on the immune response to SARS-CoV-2. Samples were obtained from the ongoing ImmuneRACE study (first 160 participants) and from 1,254 subjects provided by 6 global collaborators. A de-identified subject ID, COVID-19 status, age in years and sex were almost always included in the sample metadata. Where available, HLA class I and class II types were obtained from metadata supplied by the sample provider rather than from assay-based typing.

The V end gives up 0 bases and the J end 8 bases, leaving 5 bases in the junction not matched to a gene. For CDR1 and CDR2, the germline V gene lists SGDLS and YYNGEE. Spanning cysteine to phenylalanine, the CDR3 consists of 14 amino acids. The read is trimmed to its CDR3 DNA, 42 bases read in frame from base 1. Regarding this clone: What antigen it recognizes has not been identified. No base quality information exists; no much larger clone differs at one position.

The collaborating institutions used their own protocols to collect whole blood in K2EDTA tubes. For TCRbeta analysis, collaborator samples were shipped as frozen whole blood, as isolated PBMCs, or as DNA extracted from either sample type. The immunoSEQ Assay, a bias-controlled multiplex PCR, was used to amplify TCRbeta CDR3 regions from genomic DNA. Under the source paper's analysis protocol: The number of nucleated cells in each sample was estimated from the amplification of reference gene primers within the assay. To quantify the absolute abundance of each unique TCRbeta CDR3 rearrangement, sequence reads were collapsed and filtered. For each sample, productive Simpson clonality was calculated by taking the square root of Simpson's diversity index across productive rearrangements. This is the immuneACCESS table as TCRdb keeps it, with only in-frame sequences that have V and J called. A part of the clones is gone; compared with another copy, unresolved V genes explain less than half, and the rest is unexplained. V and J calls and clone size are copied from that table; D and trimming were computed from the DNA. The sample includes just over 650,000 clones, with around 89% observed a single time. More than 0.25% of the sample is in the top ten clones.

What the authors observed across the whole study: The amount of clinical and demographic metadata varied by source and participant and was provided uncurated.

The rearranged segments are TRBV9 and TRBJ1-2; TRBD1 fits 9 bases in the junction. The receptor was derived from a woman under 30 with acute or convalescent COVID-19. Sequencing was carried out using peripheral blood. The CDR3 amino acid sequence is: CASSVGGQGFGYTF. The nucleotide sequence is TGTGCCAGCAGCGTAGGGGGACAGGGATTCGGCTACACCTTC.